Described below is a single T cell receptor (beta chain) sequence and its context. Its antigen remains unidentified. The PCR ran on 60 Vbeta and 13 Jbeta primers. Original methodology: A follow-up analysis tallied 73 million or so unique TCR beta chains, roughly 11 million shared. Data came from immunoSEQ multiplex PCR; TCRdb stores just in-frame clones and leaves some out. That table is the source of V, J and clone size, and D and trimming were worked out from the DNA. The sample has 130,000 to 150,000 clones, approximately 80% seen once. Germline CDR1 and CDR2: LNHNV and YYDKDF (reference sequence). V lost 5 bases to trimming and J lost 7 bases; unmatched junction nucleotides: 10. The CDR3 has 14 amino acids. This entry is derived from a study of cytomegalovirus exposure and HLA in healthy donors. Study observations and caveats: A later analysis, which compared TCR beta chains of equal frequency, found the HLA-associated ones more clonally expanded.

The sequenced sample consisted of PBMCs. This receptor was identified in a man aged 18 to 29 in good health and CMV-seronegative. V and J are TRBV15 and TRBJ2-7, with TRBD1 matching 8 bases. In DNA form, the CDR3 reads TGTGCCACCAGCCCCCCTCCCAGGGGGCGAGAGCAGTACTTC. Protein: CATSPPPRGREQYF.